Shown below are 29 T cell receptor beta chains from a single sample sequenced in a study of Ad26.COV2.S vaccination and SARS-CoV-2 variants. Specified treatment: around 19 received Ad26.COV2.S at low or high dose, single or two shots; 5 received placebo; per-sample allocation not given. Sampling was done on day 63 after the first vaccine or placebo injection. Generated by immunoSEQ multiplex PCR, the TCRdb table keeps only in-frame clones and is missing some. Among fewer than 400,000 clones listed, 75% to 90% were seen once. Sequences were derived from peripheral blood, sampled in a trial of Ad26.COV2.S vaccine versus placebo. The receptors were gathered from a person between 18 and 60 years old who received the Ad26.COV2.S COVID-19 vaccine or a placebo.

The chain has TRBV19 and TRBJ1-2; 7 nucleotides agree with TRBD1. The CDR3 runs 20 residues. Germline V gene sequence: CDR1 LNHDA, CDR2 SQIVND (reference sequence). Germline trimming cut 4 bases from V and 0 bases from J; bases unmatched to any gene: 20. The CDR3 region has the DNA TGTGCCAGTAGTAAGGATTCGACAGGGTTATCAGGTCGTTCTAACTATGGCTACACCTTC. It encodes CASSKDSTGLSGRSNYGYTF. Full variable domain (rest looked up from reference TRBV19 and TRBJ1-2): DGGITQSPKYLFRKEGQNVTLSCEQNLNHDAMYWYRQDPGQGLRLIYYSQIVNDFQKGDIAEGYSVSREKKESFPLTVTSAQKNPTAFYLCASSKDSTGLSGRSNYGYTFGSGTRLTVV.

The rearrangement uses TRBV2 and TRBJ1-4, with 7 bases lining up with TRBD1. CDR1 and CDR2 (germline): SNHLY, FYNNEI. The J segment lost 6 bases and the V segment lost 6 bases, leaving 19 bases of the junction unmatched. The CDR3 extends over 18 amino acids. Here the CDR3 DNA reads TGTGCCAGCAGAGATTCTCCGGGACAGACATCGGTTGATGAAAAACTGTTTTTT. Protein product: CASRDSPGQTSVDEKLFF.

The chain combines TRBV7-2 with TRBJ1-3, with D maybe TRBD1 (6 bases). The V end was cut by 1 base, the J end by 4 bases, with 11 bases between. The CDR3 spans 15 residues. CDR1 SGHTA and CDR2 FQGNSA come from the germline V gene. In DNA, the CDR3 is TGTGCCAGCAGCTTAGTAGGGGGGTCCGGAAACACCATATATTTT. Its translation: CASSLVGGSGNTIYF.

This chain joins TRBV7-2 and TRBJ2-7; either TRBD1 or TRBD2 may fit D (6 bases each). The CDR3 is made up of 15 amino acids. V was pared by 5 bases and J by 2 bases, with 16 bases between. Germline CDR1 SGHTA, CDR2 FQGNSA. CDR3 residues: CASSPRGGLTYEQYF. As DNA, the CDR3 is TGTGCCAGCAGCCCCCGAGGGGGGCTAACCTACGAGCAGTACTTC.

V usage is TRBV7-9 and J usage is TRBJ2-3; 9 bases are a match to TRBD2. CDR1 is SEHNR, CDR2 FQNEAQ, per germline (reference sequence). V was pared by 5 bases and J by 2 bases, with 8 bases of the junction left unmatched. CDR3 length: 16 amino acids. This CDR3 is CASSPLAGALTDTQYF. In DNA form, the CDR3 reads TGTGCCAGCAGCCCTTTAGCGGGGGCCCTCACAGATACGCAGTATTTT.

This chain joins TRBV6-2 or TRBV6-3 and TRBJ1-5, with no clear D. Trimming removed 0 bases from V and 1 base from J, with 16 bases in between. CDR1 is MNHEY, CDR2 SVGEGT, per germline. The CDR3 sequence is 18 residues long. The CDR3: CASSYSLEFSWSNQPQHF. In DNA form, the CDR3 reads TGTGCCAGCAGTTACTCTTTGGAGTTTTCCTGGAGCAATCAGCCCCAGCATTTT.

The chain joins TRBV3-1 (or the pseudogene TRBV3-2) to TRBJ2-5; D perhaps matches TRBD1 (7 bases). Trimming removed 4 bases at V and 5 bases at J, with 20 bases between. The length of the CDR3 is 16 residues. Germline V gives CDR1 LGHDT, CDR2 YNNKEL (reference sequence). The CDR3 is CASSPPQGGFGETQYF. The CDR3 nucleotides read TGTGCCAGCAGCCCGCCTCAGGGGGGTTTCGGGGAGACCCAGTACTTC.

The rearrangement links TRBV27 to TRBJ1-2; D ambiguous. This CDR3 has 15 amino acids. The germline gives CDR1 MNHEY, CDR2 SMNVEV (reference sequence). V dropped 4 bases and J dropped 6 bases, with 18 bases sitting between them. The CDR3 is CASSSPKGGIDGYTF. The CDR3 DNA sequence: TGTGCCAGCAGTTCCCCAAAGGGAGGGATTGATGGCTACACCTTC.

The V gene is TRBV11-3, the J gene TRBJ1-3; D is unclear. V gave up 5 bases and J gave up 0 bases, with 14 bases separating them. Germline CDR1 is SGHNT and CDR2 is YENEEA. This CDR3 spans 16 amino acids. The CDR3 region is CASSQSGIYSGNTIYF. As DNA, the CDR3 is TGTGCCAGCAGCCAGTCGGGGATATACTCTGGAAACACCATATATTTT.

As concerns this clone: Other DNA sequences in this specimen translate into the identical CDR3. The gene calls are TRBV11-2 and TRBJ2-7; the D gene is possibly TRBD1 (8 bases). CDR1 and CDR2 from the germline V gene are SGHAT and FQNNGV. The CDR3 extends over 14 amino acids. The V end was cut by 3 bases, the J end by 4 bases, with 13 bases between. The CDR3 is CASSFGQGGYEQYF. The CDR3 DNA reads as TGTGCCAGCAGCTTTGGACAGGGAGGGTACGAGCAGTACTTC.

V and J are TRBV11-2 and TRBJ1-2; 8 nucleotides align to TRBD1. The CDR3 covers 13 residues. Trimming took 6 bases from V and 6 from J; bases not matched to a gene: 6. Germline CDR1 is SGHAT and CDR2 is FQNNGV. CDR3 sequence: CASRLNRGNGYTF. CDR3 DNA sequence: TGTGCCAGCAGGCTAAACAGGGGGAATGGCTACACCTTC.

This chain uses TRBV7-8 with TRBJ2-3; D call uncertain. The V gene lost 5 bases and the J gene lost 4 bases, with 10 bases spanning the gap. The germline CDR1 and CDR2 sequences are SGHVS and FQNEAQ. The CDR3 contains 13 residues. The CDR3 is CASSIGGADTQYF. The DNA for the CDR3 is TGTGCCAGCAGCATCGGTGGCGCAGATACGCAGTATTTT.

The chain links TRBV21-1 to TRBJ2-6. TRBV21-1 is given as a pseudogene. The CDR3 extends over 14 amino acids. CDR3 coding DNA: TGTGCCAGCCATTTCTTCTCTGGGGCCAACGTCCTGACTTTC. It is translated as CASHFFSGANVLTF.

The chain recombines TRBV18 with TRBJ2-7; D is perhaps TRBD2 (5 bases). The V gene's germline CDR1 is KGHSH and CDR2 LQKENI. V was trimmed by 1 base and J by 7 bases, leaving 17 bases between them. This CDR3 contains 15 residues. CDR3 nucleotides: TGTGCCAGCTCACCACGAGGGATAACTATTGAAGAGCAGTACTTC. Residues: CASSPRGITIEEQYF.

The genes are TRBV7-2 and TRBJ2-5; 11 nucleotides align to TRBD2. Germline loops: CDR1 SGHTA, CDR2 FQGNSA. The CDR3 covers 16 residues. With V trimmed by 3 bases and J by 4 bases, 7 bases remained unmatched. CDR3 sequence (DNA): TGTGCCAGCAGCTTCGATAGCGGGGGGGCCTTAGAGACCCAGTACTTC. Translated, it gives CASSFDSGGALETQYF.

This clone was observed a single time. V usage is TRBV3-1 (or the pseudogene TRBV3-2) and J usage is TRBJ2-3; no firm D call. The CDR3 length is 14 residues. V lost 0 bases and J lost 0, with 4 bases in between. The germline gives CDR1 LGHDT, CDR2 YNNKEL (reference sequence). In nucleotides, the CDR3 is TGTGCCAGCAGCCAAGAGACGAGCACAGATACGCAGTATTTT. Its translation: CASSQETSTDTQYF.

V gene TRBV7-9 combines with J gene TRBJ1-2, with 8 bases identical to TRBD1. Germline V gene data show CDR1 as SEHNR and CDR2 as FQNEAQ (reference sequence). V lost 5 bases, J lost 3 bases, and 8 bases stayed unmatched. The CDR3 runs to 15 residues. The DNA for the CDR3 is TGTGCCAGCAGCCTAGACAGGGGACAATACTATGGCTACACCTTC. It encodes CASSLDRGQYYGYTF.

The chain employs TRBV7-9 and TRBJ1-6, with no clear D. V was cut by 6 bases and J by 10 bases, with 16 bases left in between. CDR1 and CDR2 from the germline V gene are SEHNR and FQNEAQ (reference sequence). CDR3 length: 14 residues. The DNA for the CDR3 is TGTGCCAGCAGAGATGGAGGACCTGAGTCACCCCTCCACTTT. Residues: CASRDGGPESPLHF.

The gene calls are TRBV7-2 and TRBJ2-2; no reliable D call. The ends were cut back, 5 bases at V and 6 bases at J, with 7 bases in the middle. The length of the CDR3 is 12 residues. Germline CDR1 and CDR2: SGHTA and FQGNSA. In nucleotides, the CDR3 is TGTGCCAGCAGCCCTTTACCCGGGGAGCTGTTTTTT. Translated, it gives CASSPLPGELFF.

This chain uses TRBV5-1 with TRBJ2-2; 9 bases line up with TRBD2. Germline V gene lookup returns CDR1 SGHRS and CDR2 YFSETQ. CDR3 length: 15 amino acids. With V trimmed by 0 bases and J by 6 bases, 3 bases remained unmatched. CDR3 bases: TGCGCCAGCAGCTTGGTTGCGGGAGGGTCCGGGGAGCTGTTTTTT. It yields the protein CASSLVAGGSGELFF.

CDR3 sequence (DNA): TGTGCCAGCAGTTTATCTGGGCAGGGTTTGGGGGGCTACACCTTC. It encodes CASSLSGQGLGGYTF. This chain connects TRBV27 to TRBJ1-2, with D tentatively TRBD1 (5 bases). Germline V gene sequence: CDR1 MNHEY, CDR2 SMNVEV (reference sequence). V lost 0 bases and J 8 bases, leaving 16 bases between the germline ends. The CDR3 spans 15 residues.

The genes are TRBV11-2 and TRBJ1-6; no definite D call. The CDR3 is made up of 19 amino acids. The V and J ends lost 1 base and 6 bases respectively, with 22 bases between them. The germline V gene has CDR1 SGHAT and CDR2 FQNNGV. CDR3 bases: TGTGCCAGCAGCTTAGCCGACACGATGAGGGCCGCGGGTAATTCACCCCTCCACTTT. It encodes CASSLADTMRAAGNSPLHF.

V gene TRBV5-1 combines with J gene TRBJ2-3; D is possibly TRBD1 or TRBD2 (6 bases each). CDR1 and CDR2 from the germline V gene are SGHRS and YFSETQ. Trimming pared 0 bases from V and 5 bases from J, leaving 22 bases between. This CDR3 has 18 amino acids. The CDR3 loop is CASSLASSPGGRGDTQYF. The CDR3 coding sequence is TGCGCCAGCAGCTTGGCCTCTAGCCCCGGGGGCCGCGGAGATACGCAGTATTTT. Complete variable domain (other parts from reference TRBV5-1 and TRBJ2-3): KAGVTQTPRYLIKTRGQQVTLSCSPISGHRSVSWYQQTPGQGLQFLFEYFSETQRNKGNFPGRFSGRQFSNSRSEMNVSTLELGDSALYLCASSLASSPGGRGDTQYFGPGTRLTVL.

This clone was picked up one time. The chain links TRBV7-9 to TRBJ1-1, with a possible D match to TRBD1 (6 bases). V lost 5 bases and J 6 bases, leaving 10 bases between the germline ends. The length of the CDR3 is 12 residues. Germline V lookup: CDR1 SEHNR, CDR2 FQNEAQ (reference sequence). The CDR3 region is CASSNGQPEAFF. CDR3 nucleotides: TGTGCCAGCAGCAACGGACAGCCTGAAGCTTTCTTT. Full variable domain (missing parts from reference TRBV7-9 and TRBJ1-1): DTGVSQNPRHKITKRGQNVTFRCDPISEHNRLYWYRQTLGQGPEFLTYFQNEAQLEKSRLLSDRFSAERPKGSFSTLEIQRTEQGDSAMYLCASSNGQPEAFFGQGTRLTVV.

This clone was observed a single time. This chain links TRBV29-1 with TRBJ2-7; maybe TRBD1 (6 bases). Germline V gene sequence: CDR1 SQVTM, CDR2 ANQGSEA. Trimming stripped 6 bases from V and 2 bases from J, with 17 bases between. The CDR3 sequence is 14 residues long. CDR3 residues: CSVVDSRKTYEQYF. The CDR3 DNA reads as TGCAGCGTGGTGGACAGCCGGAAAACCTACGAGCAGTACTTC.

This sequence joins TRBV5-1 and TRBJ2-2; D possibly corresponds to TRBD1 (5 bases). CDR3 size: 14 residues. Germline loops: CDR1 SGHRS, CDR2 YFSETQ. Trimming took 5 bases from V and 1 from J, leaving 9 bases between them. CDR3 region: CASRVGQNTGELFF. The CDR3, as DNA: TGCGCCAGCAGAGTCGGACAGAACACCGGGGAGCTGTTTTTT.

The gene calls are TRBV11-3 and TRBJ1-1; D call uncertain. The CDR3 consists of 13 residues. The V end lost 5 bases, the J end lost 5 bases, and 12 bases lay between the germline ends. Germline lookup yields CDR1 SGHNT and CDR2 YENEEA. The CDR3 nucleotides are TGTGCCAGCAGCCCCCGAGACGCGACTGAAGCTTTCTTT. As protein: CASSPRDATEAFF.

The chain joins TRBV6-5 to TRBJ1-1; D gene unclear. CDR3 length equals 14 residues. The germline V gene encodes CDR1 MNHEY and CDR2 SVGAGI. Trimming left V 4 bases short and J 0 bases short, with 9 bases between. CDR3 sequence reads: CASSLKRVNTEAFF. The CDR3 DNA follows: TGTGCCAGCAGTTTGAAGAGGGTGAACACTGAAGCTTTCTTT.

The chain joins TRBV18 to TRBJ1-4; perhaps TRBD1 as D (5 bases). The CDR3 extends over 14 amino acids. Trimming cost V 3 bases and J 6 bases, with 11 bases left between them. The germline CDR1 and CDR2 sequences are KGHSH and LQKENI. CDR3 DNA sequence: TGTGCCAGCTCACCCGGGACGGCCGATGAAAAACTGTTTTTT. This translates into CASSPGTADEKLFF.